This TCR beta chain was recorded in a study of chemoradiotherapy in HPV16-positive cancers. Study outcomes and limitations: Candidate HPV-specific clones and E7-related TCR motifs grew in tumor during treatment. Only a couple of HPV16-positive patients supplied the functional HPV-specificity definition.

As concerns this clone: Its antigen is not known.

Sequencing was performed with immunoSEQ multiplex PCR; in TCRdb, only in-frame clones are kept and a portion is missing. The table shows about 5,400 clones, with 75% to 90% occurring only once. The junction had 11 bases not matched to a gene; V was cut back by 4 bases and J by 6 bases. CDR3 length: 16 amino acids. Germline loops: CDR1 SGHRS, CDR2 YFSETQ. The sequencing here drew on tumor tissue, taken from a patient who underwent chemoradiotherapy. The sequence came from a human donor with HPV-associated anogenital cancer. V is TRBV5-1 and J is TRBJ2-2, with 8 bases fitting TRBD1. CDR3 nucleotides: TGCGCCAGCAGCCTCCGACAGGGGACGACACCCGGGGAGCTGTTTTTT. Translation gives CASSLRQGTTPGELFF.